Below are 27 T cell receptor beta chains sequenced from a single sample in a study of beta chain features in type 1 diabetes. Expressed TCRB transcripts were sequenced after all isolated RNA was converted to cDNA. Using immunoSEQ multiplex PCR, the repertoire was profiled, and TCRdb retains in-frame clones only, with some absent. Seen here are 350,000 to 400,000 clones, less than 15% observed once, and the top ten hold approximately 0.02%. Sequences were obtained from naive CD4+ T cells from blood. These receptors were obtained from a woman aged 18-29 years in good health.

This clone was counted a few times. Other DNA sequences from this sample encode an identical CDR3 as well. CDR3 nucleotides: TGTGCCTGGAGTTCAGGGATCAATCAGCCCCAGCATTTT. It is translated as CAWSSGINQPQHF. V and J are TRBV30 and TRBJ1-5, with D perhaps TRBD1 (5 bases). Germline V gives CDR1 GTSNPN, CDR2 SVGIG (reference sequence). CDR3 length: 13 residues. Trimming removed 2 bases at V and 3 bases at J, with 8 bases between.

The chain joins TRBV28 to TRBJ2-7; no definite D call. Trimming cost V 3 bases and J 3 bases, with 12 bases left between them. This CDR3 is built from 14 residues. Germline loops: CDR1 MDHEN, CDR2 SYDVKM. The CDR3 loop reads CASSFSAEYYEQYF. The CDR3 DNA is TGTGCCAGCAGTTTCAGCGCAGAGTACTACGAGCAGTACTTC. Full variable domain (remainder filled in from reference TRBV28 and TRBJ2-7): DVKVTQSSRYLVKRTGEKVFLECVQDMDHENMFWYRQDPGLGLRLIYFSYDVKMKEKGDIPEGYSVSREKKERFSLILESASTNQTSMYLCASSFSAEYYEQYFGPGTRLTVT.

The V and J genes are TRBV4-2 and TRBJ1-2; 7 nucleotides line up with TRBD1. Germline trimming cut 1 base from V and 6 bases from J; bases unmatched to any gene: 2. This CDR3 spans 13 amino acids. CDR1 and CDR2 from the germline V gene are LGHNA and YNFKEQ. The CDR3 DNA follows: TGTGCCAGCAGCCAAGCACAGGGGAATGGCTACACCTTC. The encoded protein is CASSQAQGNGYTF.

Only a few counts were recorded for this clone. The V gene is TRBV5-4, the J gene TRBJ1-5; 12 nucleotides align to TRBD1. CDR1 is SGHNT and CDR2 is YYREEE in the germline V gene (reference sequence). The CDR3 runs to 15 residues. The V gene end was trimmed by 4 bases and the J gene end by 7 bases; junction bases not matched to a gene: 6. The CDR3 bases are TGTGCCAGCAGCAGGGGGACAGGGGGCGAACAGCCCCAGCATTTT. Residues: CASSRGTGGEQPQHF.

This clone appeared a few times. The chain links TRBV5-1 to TRBJ2-1, with 8 bases lining up with TRBD2. Germline-derived CDR1 and CDR2 are SGHRS and YFSETQ. V lost 5 bases, J lost 7 bases, and 11 bases stayed unmatched. This CDR3 spans 15 amino acids. CDR3 coding DNA: TGCGCCAGCAGAACCACCGGGACTAGTGTGAATGAGCAGTTCTTC. It codes for CASRTTGTSVNEQFF.

This clone was recorded a few times. V is TRBV19 and J is TRBJ1-2; D gene ambiguous. Germline CDR1 LNHDA, CDR2 SQIVND (reference sequence). The CDR3 has 14 amino acids. V gave up 7 bases and J gave up 4 bases, with 16 bases separating them. The CDR3 region is CASTFGLGSYGYTF. The CDR3, as DNA: TGTGCCAGTACCTTCGGACTGGGGAGCTATGGCTACACCTTC.

V usage is TRBV29-1 and J usage is TRBJ2-3; the match to TRBD2 covers 12 bases. This CDR3 region has 13 residues. V shed 7 bases and J 6 bases; nucleotides not matched to a gene: 5. Germline V CDR1 and CDR2: SQVTM, ANQGSEA. CDR3 protein: CSELAGGKDTQYF. CDR3 nucleotides: TGCAGCGAACTAGCGGGGGGTAAGGATACGCAGTATTTT.

This clone was seen a few times. The chain combines TRBV6-1 with TRBJ2-1, with TRBD1 identical over 9 bases. CDR1 is MNHNS and CDR2 is SASEGT in the germline V gene. Trimming at V came to 4 bases and at J to 7 bases, leaving 11 bases not matched to a gene. CDR3 length equals 16 residues. The CDR3 coding sequence is TGTGCCAGCAGTGGAACTACAGGGGGCATAGGGAATGAGCAGTTCTTC. Its protein is CASSGTTGGIGNEQFF.

The V call is TRBV15, the J call TRBJ1-1; a weak D match, TRBD1 (6 bases). There are 15 residues in the CDR3. V shed 0 bases and J shed 5 bases, with 13 bases lying between them. CDR1 LNHNV and CDR2 YYDKDF come from the germline V gene (reference sequence). The CDR3 protein is CATSRDLVQGTEAFF. DNA for the CDR3: TGTGCCACCAGCAGAGATTTAGTTCAGGGGACTGAAGCTTTCTTT.

The CDR3 here is CATSRRWDSTTNEKLFF. Here the CDR3 DNA reads TGTGCCACCAGCAGGCGCTGGGACTCGACAACTAATGAAAAACTGTTTTTT. The rearrangement links TRBV15 to TRBJ1-4; the D gene is possibly TRBD1 (5 bases). Trimming removed 3 bases from V and 0 bases from J, with 14 bases in between. CDR1 is LNHNV and CDR2 is YYDKDF in the germline V gene (reference sequence). The CDR3 covers 17 residues.

This clone has a handful of counts. The J gene is TRBJ1-2, the V gene TRBV10-3; D not resolved. The CDR3 extends over 12 amino acids. Germline V lookup: CDR1 ENHRY, CDR2 SYGVKD. Trimming removed 4 bases from V and 4 bases from J, with 7 bases in between. CDR3 sequence (DNA): TGTGCCATCAGTGCTAATCTCTATGGCTACACCTTC. Translated, it gives CAISANLYGYTF.

This clone was recorded a few times. The V gene is TRBV9, the J gene TRBJ2-7; 8 positions agree with TRBD2. The CDR3 contains 14 residues. V shed 3 bases, J shed 5 bases, and the junction held 7 bases outside the gene matches. Germline values: CDR1 SGDLS, CDR2 YYNGEE. The DNA for the CDR3 is TGTGCCAGCAGCGCCGCGGGACTAGGCAACGAGCAGTACTTC. This sequence encodes CASSAAGLGNEQYF.

J is TRBJ2-1 and V is TRBV19; perhaps TRBD2 as D (6 bases). Germline CDR1 and CDR2: LNHDA and SQIVND (reference sequence). Trimming took 6 bases from V and 9 from J, leaving 15 bases between them. The CDR3 has 13 amino acids. DNA for the CDR3: TGTGCCAGTAGCCTGACTAGTCCGGGTGAGCAGTTCTTC. Protein product: CASSLTSPGEQFF.

This clone has more than one count but fewer than ten. The chain couples TRBV19 to TRBJ2-5; a possible D gene is TRBD1 (5 bases). V was trimmed by 4 bases and J by 1 base, leaving 7 bases between them. This CDR3 is built from 13 residues. Germline CDR1 reads LNHDA; CDR2 reads SQIVND (reference sequence). The CDR3 spells CASSRTFQETQYF. CDR3 DNA sequence: TGTGCCAGTAGTAGGACATTCCAAGAGACCCAGTACTTC.

The rearrangement joins TRBV5-8 to TRBJ1-2; 11 bases match TRBD1. The CDR3 has 15 amino acids. The V gene end was trimmed by 4 bases and the J gene end by 4 bases; junction bases not matched to a gene: 6. Germline CDR1 and CDR2: SGHTS and YDEGEE. For the CDR3, the DNA is TGTGCCAGCAGCCCTGGACAGGGGGCGGCCTATGGCTACACCTTC. It encodes CASSPGQGAAYGYTF.

This clone was counted a few times. This chain joins TRBV7-9 and TRBJ1-1; D may be TRBD1 (6 bases). The V end lost 5 bases, the J end lost 0 bases, and 13 bases lay between the germline ends. Germline CDR1 and CDR2: SEHNR and FQNEAQ (reference sequence). The CDR3 has 15 amino acids. The CDR3 DNA follows: TGTGCCAGCAGCCCCCAAGGGGGGGTGAACACTGAAGCTTTCTTT. Protein sequence: CASSPQGGVNTEAFF.

This clone was seen only a few times. The CDR3 protein is CASSYRGLGDTEAFF. The CDR3, as DNA: TGTGCCAGCAGTTACAGGGGGCTAGGGGACACTGAAGCTTTCTTT. The chain joins TRBV6-5 to TRBJ1-1; TRBD1 matches 7 bases. After removal of 2 bases from V and 3 bases from J, the junction contained 6 bases not matched to a gene. CDR3 size: 15 residues. Germline CDR1 is MNHEY and CDR2 is SVGAGI.

Only a few counts were recorded for this clone. V and J are TRBV9 and TRBJ2-2, with 9 bases identical to TRBD2. Trimming at V came to 2 bases and at J to 4 bases, leaving 9 bases not matched to a gene. Germline V gene sequence: CDR1 SGDLS, CDR2 YYNGEE. The CDR3 contains 17 residues. CDR3 amino acids: CASSVLFSGSGTGELFF. Written as DNA, the CDR3 is TGTGCCAGCAGCGTTCTATTTAGCGGGAGTGGCACCGGGGAGCTGTTTTTT.

This clone was seen more than once but under ten times. V gene TRBV29-1 combines with J gene TRBJ2-3; 8 bases map to TRBD2. CDR1 is SQVTM, CDR2 ANQGSEA, per germline. This CDR3 has 13 amino acids. Trimming removed 4 bases from V and 5 bases from J; junction bases left unmatched: 5. The CDR3 DNA is TGCAGCGTTGGGGGACTAGTTCTAGATACGCAGTATTTT. Translated: CSVGGLVLDTQYF.

This clone showed up just a few times. V usage is TRBV5-5 and J usage is TRBJ2-3, with 9 bases identical to TRBD1. Germline lookup yields CDR1 SGHKS and CDR2 YYEKEE (reference sequence). J was trimmed by 4 bases and V by 5 bases; bases with no gene match: 5. The CDR3 loop spans 14 amino acids. CDR3: CASSIQGAADTQYF. CDR3 nucleotide sequence: TGTGCCAGCAGTATACAGGGGGCCGCAGATACGCAGTATTTT. Filled out from reference TRBV5-5 and TRBJ2-3, the complete variable domain reads DAGVTQSPTHLIKTRGQQVTLRCSPISGHKSVSWYQQVLGQGPQFIFQYYEKEERGRGNFPDRFSARQFPNYSSELNVNALLLGDSALYLCASSIQGAADTQYFGPGTRLTVL.

Only a few counts were recorded for this clone. In the same sample, other DNA sequences code for this CDR3. The rearrangement uses TRBV7-9 and TRBJ2-3; D call uncertain. The CDR3 extends over 11 amino acids. The germline gives CDR1 SEHNR, CDR2 FQNEAQ (reference sequence). Trimming removed 4 bases at V and 3 bases at J, with 2 bases between. CDR3 sequence reads: CASSSTDTQYF. The CDR3 nucleotides read TGTGCCAGCAGCTCTACAGATACGCAGTATTTT.

The V and J genes are TRBV28 and TRBJ2-7, with TRBD1 matching over 8 bases. Germline V lookup: CDR1 MDHEN, CDR2 SYDVKM. CDR3 length equals 14 residues. With 4 bases clipped from V and 3 bases from J, the junction kept 5 bases outside the gene matches. Here the CDR3 DNA reads TGTGCCAGCAGTTCGACAGGGGTCAGCTACGAGCAGTACTTC. This translates into CASSSTGVSYEQYF.

This clone turned up a few times. V usage is TRBV15 and J usage is TRBJ2-5; D not certain. The CDR3 consists of 13 residues. Germline values: CDR1 LNHNV, CDR2 YYDKDF (reference sequence). V lost 1 base to trimming and J lost 2 bases, with 5 bases between them. The CDR3 is CATSRGVQETQYF. CDR3 DNA sequence: TGTGCCACCAGCAGAGGAGTGCAAGAGACCCAGTACTTC.

The rearrangement links TRBV10-3 to TRBJ2-7, with D unclear. Germline V gives CDR1 ENHRY, CDR2 SYGVKD. The ends were cut back, 5 bases at V and 7 bases at J, with 3 bases in the middle. The CDR3 is 9 amino acids. CDR3 loop: CAISQEQYF. CDR3 bases: TGTGCCATCAGTCAAGAGCAGTACTTC.

This chain links TRBV28 with TRBJ2-1; perhaps TRBD1 as D (6 bases). This CDR3 region has 14 residues. With 3 bases removed from V and 7 bases from J, the gap between germline ends came to 13 bases. Germline CDR1 and CDR2: MDHEN and SYDVKM. The DNA of the CDR3 is TGTGCCAGCAGTTTCCCAGGGGCCGGGAATGAGCAGTTCTTC. Residues: CASSFPGAGNEQFF.

This clone occurred a few times. The V call is TRBV5-1, the J call TRBJ2-1, with 12 nucleotides matching TRBD1. V was clipped by 2 bases and J by 15 bases; unmatched bases: 3. This CDR3 contains 12 residues. CDR1 is SGHRS and CDR2 is YFSETQ in the germline V gene. In DNA form, the CDR3 reads TGCGCCAGCAGCTTTGGGACAGGGGGCATGTTCTTC. Amino acids: CASSFGTGGMFF.

The V call is TRBV7-8, the J call TRBJ2-7; 10 bases align to TRBD1. The CDR3 covers 16 residues. The V gene end was trimmed by 0 bases and the J gene end by 6 bases; junction bases not matched to a gene: 8. Germline CDR1 and CDR2: SGHVS and FQNEAQ. The CDR3 bases are TGTGCCAGCAGCTTAGCCCCGGACAGGGGGATTTCCGAGCAGTACTTC. Amino acid sequence: CASSLAPDRGISEQYF.